This T cell receptor beta chain was documented in a study of T cells after yellow fever vaccination (dated by TCRdb to the late 2010s). Looking at the study overall: Libraries from fractions with low cell numbers were prepared with the SMART-Seq v4 Ultra Low Input RNA kit. To track T-cell clones before and after primary and booster YFV17D yellow fever vaccination, bulk TCR alpha and beta repertoires were sequenced longitudinally. Two healthy male donors made up the cohort, one aged 18 to 30 years and the other aged 30 to 40 years. Blood was drawn at multiple timepoints before and after primary and secondary immunization, with bulk PBMC replicates and cell subsets isolated.

In light of the paper, this sample's treatment or condition label describes: live attenuated yellow fever vaccine strain. At each blood-draw timepoint, two biological replicates of bulk PBMCs were obtained. A standard Ficoll-Paque protocol was used to isolate PBMCs from peripheral blood. TriZol was used to extract RNA from bulk PBMCs, from CD4 and CD8 fractions, and from dextramer-positive and dextramer-negative fractions. TCR cDNA was synthesized by 5'RACE template switching, through which a universal primer site and unique molecular identifiers were introduced. Priming for cDNA synthesis came from both the TCR alpha and TCR beta constant segments. Two PCR steps were used to amplify libraries, with sample barcodes and sequencing adapters being added in the second step. Sequencing of libraries was performed on Illumina HiSeq 2500 (2x100 bp) or NovaSeq (2x150 bp). On the authors' methods: Demultiplexing of reads and collapsing into UMI consensus sequences were performed with MIGEC, and V(D)J alignment was carried out with MiXCR. Clonotypes responding to the vaccine were identified with edgeR on replicate PBMC samples, with the criteria of FDR below 0.01 and a log2 fold change above 5 up to day 15. Each bulk clonotype received a CD4 or CD8 identity based on whether the sequenced CD4 or CD8 repertoire contained that clonotype at higher abundance. TCRdb reprocessing: public reads trimmed at Q25 with fastp, clones called with MiXCR, in-frame beta chains kept. Each entry is one CDR3 protein sequence, shown with its most common DNA and genes. For this entry, the V and J calls and clone size follow TCRdb and not the study's own pipeline. In this sample the table shows 510,000 or so distinct CDR3 sequences, over 15% of which occur a single time. 13% to 15% of the sample rests with the top ten.

In this sample, this clonotype turned up a few times. The antigen it recognizes is unknown. No qualities accompany the bases; no much larger clone lies one base away. The CDR3 has 15 amino acids, counting the end cysteine and phenylalanine. The only DNA kept is the CDR3, 45 bases in frame from the first base. Trimming leaves V shorter by 4 bases and J shorter by 8 bases, with the junction holding 10 bases beyond the gene matches. CDR1 and CDR2, per the germline V gene (reference sequence), are LNHNV and YYDKDF. What the study reported, not specific to this receptor: After the booster, most clones that had expanded after primary vaccination were detected again (nearly 98% of CD4 and around nine tenths of CD8), suggesting broad maintenance of memory. A small fraction of clonotypes showed up in both the CD4 and CD8 compartments, probably as a result of convergent recombination. Computational filtering was needed because FACS-sorted repertoires could contain abundant contaminating clonotypes from the bulk population. Compared with the primary T-cell response, the secondary T-cell response was weaker but faster, peaking on day 5 rather than day 15. Because the study included only a couple of donors, the extent to which the findings can be generalized is limited.

The material was PBMCs, obtained 15 days after the yellow fever booster vaccination. The source is a man aged 30 to 45 who received the YFV17D yellow fever vaccine. The chain was built from TRBV15 and TRBJ2-1; 8 middle bases align to TRBD2. The CDR3 region: CATSISGKELYEQFF. Read as DNA, the sequence is TGTGCCACCAGCATTAGCGGGAAAGAGCTATATGAGCAGTTCTTC.